These 12 T cell receptor beta chains originate from one sample sequenced in a study of shared clonotypes between healthy human individuals. The repertoire was sequenced with immunoSEQ multiplex PCR; TCRdb's copy has only in-frame clones and lacks some. This table has 950,000 to 1,100,000 clones, about three quarters appearing once. The sequencing input was memory CD4+ T cells sorted from blood. Specified subset: CD45RA-negative fraction. The receptors were gathered from a man aged 18-30 years in good health.

This rearrangement joins TRBV6-6 to TRBJ1-2; 8 bases align to TRBD1. Germline V gene lookup returns CDR1 MNHNY and CDR2 SVGAGI (reference sequence). J was trimmed by 4 bases and V by 6 bases; bases with no gene match: 7. CDR3 length: 14 residues. The DNA of the CDR3 is TGTGCCAGCAGCCCCCCGGACAGGGTCTATGGCTACACCTTC. It translates to CASSPPDRVYGYTF.

This clone was observed a single time. The genes are TRBV10-2 and TRBJ2-3; TRBD2 agrees at 8 bases. The germline gives CDR1 WSHSY, CDR2 SAAADI. Trimming cost V 10 bases and J 3 bases; bases outside gene matches: 12. This CDR3 is 15 amino acids long. The CDR3 region is CATRKERERTDTQYF. CDR3 DNA sequence: TGCGCCACCCGAAAAGAGCGGGAGCGGACAGATACGCAGTATTTT.

This clone has only one observation. This chain joins TRBV7-2 and TRBJ2-1, with 11 bases lining up with TRBD2. J was trimmed by 8 bases and V by 4 bases; bases with no gene match: 7. Per the germline V gene, CDR1 is SGHTA and CDR2 is FQGNSA. The CDR3 runs 15 residues. The CDR3 nucleotides read TGTGCCAGCAGCTCCCCGGGACTAGCGGAAGATGAGCAGTTCTTC. The encoded protein is CASSSPGLAEDEQFF.

J is TRBJ1-2 and V is TRBV30, with D tentatively TRBD1 (6 bases). Deletions cut 0 bases from V and 8 bases from J, with 10 bases between. The CDR3 totals 12 residues. From germline, CDR1 is GTSNPN and CDR2 SVGIG (reference sequence). DNA of the CDR3: TGTGCCTGGAGTGTACAGGGTGAAGGCTACACCTTC. Protein: CAWSVQGEGYTF.

Note on this clone: Other DNA variants within this sample encode the same CDR3. The gene calls are TRBV29-1 and TRBJ1-1, with no clear D. This CDR3 is 11 amino acids long. Germline V gene lookup returns CDR1 SQVTM and CDR2 ANQGSEA. V lost 4 bases and J lost 4, with 7 bases in between. The CDR3 region is CSVVRGTEAFF. Here the CDR3 DNA reads TGCAGCGTTGTTCGGGGCACTGAAGCTTTCTTT.

J is TRBJ2-5 and V is TRBV4-2, with D unclear. Per the germline V gene, CDR1 is LGHNA and CDR2 is YNFKEQ. The CDR3 spans 14 residues. Deletions cut 1 base from V and 5 bases from J, with 11 bases between. CDR3 sequence: CASSQGSKKETQYF. CDR3 nucleotides: TGTGCCAGCAGCCAAGGCAGCAAGAAGGAGACCCAGTACTTC.

The J gene is TRBJ2-5, the V gene TRBV5-6; D possibly corresponds to TRBD2 (6 bases). The germline V gene has CDR1 SGHDT and CDR2 YYEEEE. V lost 7 bases, J lost 0 bases, and 13 bases lay in between. The CDR3 totals 14 residues. The CDR3 DNA reads TGTGCCAGCTTATTACGGGGGTACCAAGAGACCCAGTACTTC. Encoded protein: CASLLRGYQETQYF.

This chain uses TRBV7-2 with TRBJ1-2; a possible D gene is TRBD1 (5 bases). The CDR3 length is 15 residues. Germline CDR1 reads SGHTA; CDR2 reads FQGNSA. Trimming took 4 bases from V and 0 from J, leaving 12 bases between them. The CDR3 here is CASSWGSISNYGYTF. The DNA for the CDR3 is TGTGCCAGCAGCTGGGGCAGCATTTCTAACTATGGCTACACCTTC.

V is TRBV5-4 and J is TRBJ2-3, with TRBD1 as a possible D gene (7 bases). The V end was cut by 4 bases, the J end by 3 bases, with 12 bases between. CDR3 length: 14 amino acids. Germline values: CDR1 SGHNT, CDR2 YYREEE (reference sequence). The CDR3 nucleotides are TGTGCCAGCAGCCAGGGGGGAGCGACAGATACGCAGTATTTT. Encoded protein: CASSQGGATDTQYF.

The chain combines TRBV30 with TRBJ2-6, with D unresolved. Germline CDR1 reads GTSNPN; CDR2 reads SVGIG (reference sequence). V gave up 8 bases and J gave up 0 bases, with 11 bases separating them. This CDR3 is built from 14 residues. This CDR3 reads CAHPQVSGANVLTF. CDR3 bases: TGTGCCCATCCCCAGGTCTCTGGGGCCAACGTCCTGACTTTC.

The J gene is TRBJ2-2, the V gene TRBV6-1; 7 bases are shared with TRBD1. This CDR3 is built from 15 residues. The germline gives CDR1 MNHNS, CDR2 SASEGT. Unmatched junction bases numbered 7, after V lost 7 bases and J lost 2 bases. The CDR3 coding sequence is TGTGCCAGCACTTCCGGGACAGCCAACACCGGGGAGCTGTTTTTT. Translated: CASTSGTANTGELFF.

The CDR3 nucleotides read TGTGCCAGCAGCTTAGGAAACATTCAGTACTTC. Translation gives CASSLGNIQYF. J is TRBJ2-4 and V is TRBV7-9, with D hard to call. Germline assignment: CDR1 SEHNR and CDR2 FQNEAQ (reference sequence). Trimming took off 1 base at V and 6 bases at J, with 1 base between the two ends. CDR3 size: 11 residues.